The 14 T cell receptor beta chains in this list originate from one sample, sequenced in a study of blood T cell repertoires in COVID-19. Method: immunoSEQ multiplex PCR; TCRdb's copy keeps in-frame clones and lacks some. The sample records roughly 180,000 clones, 79% being singletons. Input material: peripheral blood. These TCRs come from a woman in her sixties with COVID-19, enrolled during active disease.

The J gene is TRBJ1-2, the V gene TRBV25-1, with 7 bases that match TRBD1. CDR1 and CDR2 (germline): MGHDK, SYGVNS. Unmatched junction bases numbered 5, after V lost 3 bases and J lost 4 bases. There are 14 residues in the CDR3. The CDR3 spells CASSEDRRSYGYTF. CDR3 in DNA: TGTGCCAGCAGTGAGGACAGGCGGTCCTATGGCTACACCTTC.

This clone was counted a single time. The genes are TRBV10-1 and TRBJ1-1, with D possibly matching TRBD1 (5 bases). The CDR3 contains 17 residues. From germline, CDR1 is WNHNN and CDR2 SYGVQD (reference sequence). Trimming stripped 2 bases from V and 3 bases from J, with 19 bases between. The CDR3 DNA reads TGCGCCAGCAGTGAGCGGACAATGGGTATTTCCTACACTGAAGCTTTCTTT. This translates into CASSERTMGISYTEAFF.

V gene TRBV20-1 combines with J gene TRBJ2-3; D is ambiguous. Trimming left V 3 bases short and J 5 bases short, with 6 bases between. The CDR3 is 11 amino acids. CDR1 and CDR2 (germline): DFQATT, SNEGSKA (reference sequence). In nucleotides, the CDR3 is TGCAGTGCTAGCCAGATAGATACGCAGTATTTT. Protein product: CSASQIDTQYF.

The V gene is TRBV15, the J gene TRBJ2-5; 9 bases match TRBD2. In germline, CDR1 is LNHNV, CDR2 YYDKDF (reference sequence). This CDR3 region has 14 residues. Trimming removed 0 bases from V and 10 bases from J; junction bases left unmatched: 6. CDR3 residues: CATSRDRRGGDQYF. The CDR3 region has the DNA TGTGCCACCAGCAGAGATCGGCGGGGGGGAGACCAGTACTTC.

The chain combines TRBV19 with TRBJ1-2; weak D call: TRBD1 (6 bases). Per the germline V gene, CDR1 is LNHDA and CDR2 is SQIVND (reference sequence). This CDR3 region has 13 residues. V gave up 7 bases and J gave up 4 bases, with 13 bases separating them. The CDR3 sequence is CASTTGNPYGYTF. Here the CDR3 DNA reads TGTGCCAGTACTACAGGGAACCCCTATGGCTACACCTTC.

V usage is TRBV2 and J usage is TRBJ2-4; TRBD1 matches at 10 bases. This CDR3 has 14 amino acids. V shed 4 bases and J 5 bases; nucleotides not matched to a gene: 2. Germline V lookup: CDR1 SNHLY, CDR2 FYNNEI. As DNA, the CDR3 is TGTGCCAGCAGTGCTGGGACAGGGGAAAACATTCAGTACTTC. The encoded protein is CASSAGTGENIQYF.

The chain couples TRBV19 to TRBJ1-2; 12 nucleotides align to TRBD1. The CDR3 has 15 amino acids. The trim removed 4 bases at V and 6 bases at J, leaving 6 bases unmatched. Germline CDR1 LNHDA, CDR2 SQIVND (reference sequence). CDR3 residues: CASSTRDRGRNGYTF. The CDR3 DNA reads as TGTGCCAGTAGTACCCGGGACAGGGGGCGAAATGGCTACACCTTC.

The CDR3 loop is CASSFGGKAGNTIYF. CDR3 sequence (DNA): TGTGCCAGCAGCTTCGGCGGAAAGGCTGGAAACACCATATATTTT. The chain uses TRBV5-5 and TRBJ1-3; D remains ambiguous. This CDR3 has 15 amino acids. Trimming stripped 2 bases from V and 2 bases from J, with 11 bases between. Germline lookup yields CDR1 SGHKS and CDR2 YYEKEE (reference sequence).

V and J are TRBV5-5 and TRBJ1-2, with 9 bases fitting TRBD1. J lost 8 bases, V lost 0 bases, and 8 bases had no gene match. Per the germline V gene, CDR1 is SGHKS and CDR2 is YYEKEE (reference sequence). CDR3 length: 15 residues. The CDR3 reads CASSLAANRGLGYTF. The CDR3 DNA is TGTGCCAGCAGCTTGGCGGCGAACAGGGGGCTCGGCTACACCTTC. Full variable domain (rest looked up from reference TRBV5-5 and TRBJ1-2): DAGVTQSPTHLIKTRGQQVTLRCSPISGHKSVSWYQQVLGQGPQFIFQYYEKEERGRGNFPDRFSARQFPNYSSELNVNALLLGDSALYLCASSLAANRGLGYTFGSGTRLTVV.

This clone has only a few counts. The chain has TRBV7-2 and TRBJ1-1, with D hard to call. The CDR3 is 13 amino acids. Germline V lookup: CDR1 SGHTA, CDR2 FQGNSA. V lost 5 bases and J 7 bases, leaving 14 bases between the germline ends. The CDR3 nucleotides are TGTGCCAGCAGCCCTCGGGGAGGCCATGAAGCTTTCTTT. Encoded protein: CASSPRGGHEAFF.

This clone showed up just once. The chain uses TRBV28 and TRBJ1-1; weak D call: TRBD1 (6 bases). CDR3 size: 13 residues. Trimming left V 1 base short and J 10 bases short, with 13 bases between. The germline V gene has CDR1 MDHEN and CDR2 SYDVKM. The CDR3 loop reads CASSLSGEKRAFF. CDR3 nucleotides: TGTGCCAGCAGTTTATCAGGGGAAAAACGAGCTTTCTTT.

This sequence joins TRBV7-2 and TRBJ2-2; 11 bases fit TRBD2. CDR3 length: 17 amino acids. J gave up 1 base and V 5 bases, and 6 bases lay outside the gene matches. CDR1 is SGHTA, CDR2 FQGNSA, per germline. The CDR3 coding sequence is TGTGCCAGCAGCCCCAGACTAGCGGGAAAGAACACCGGGGAGCTGTTTTTT. It translates to CASSPRLAGKNTGELFF.

The chain uses TRBV11-2 and TRBJ2-3, with no clear D. CDR1 SGHAT and CDR2 FQNNGV come from the germline V gene. With 1 base removed from V and 0 bases from J, the gap between germline ends came to 5 bases. CDR3 length equals 14 residues. The CDR3 DNA is TGTGCCAGCAGCTTAGCCCCTAGCACAGATACGCAGTATTTT. It encodes CASSLAPSTDTQYF.

This chain uses TRBV24-1 with TRBJ2-2; TRBD1 aligns across 8 bases. In germline, CDR1 is KGHDR, CDR2 SFDVKD. V was clipped by 3 bases and J by 4 bases; unmatched bases: 3. CDR3 length equals 15 residues. CDR3 DNA: TGTGCCACCAGTGATACACAGGGGGGCACCGGGGAGCTGTTTTTT. It specifies CATSDTQGGTGELFF.